Below, one TCR beta chain is given with its context. The record originates from a study of blood T cells in healthy people across ages. Healthy Caucasian individuals from Russia aged 6 to 90 were enrolled as donors. PBMCs, at least 6 million per sample, were isolated. The use of a sample-barcoded 5' primer and a J-beta primer mix characterized a second PCR of roughly 7 to 12 cycles. Each cDNA molecule carried a tag from a template-switch adaptor that contained 12 random nucleotides. TCRdb re-called the 5' RACE reads through MiXCR, storing one row per CDR3 protein. The sample has about 510,000 distinct CDR3 sequences, about 27% seen once. Trimming pared 0 bases from V and 1 base from J, leaving 16 bases between. Looked up from germline, CDR1 is SGHRS and CDR2 is YFSETQ. The CDR3 is made up of 17 amino acids. The sample also formed part of further work on T cells of mothers and their children. This second study notes: Similar effects of thymic selection on TCR recombination output were recorded in related and unrelated pairs.

The sequence was collected from a boy aged 2-9 years in good health. The chain joins TRBV5-1 to TRBJ2-5; either TRBD1 or TRBD2 may fit D (5 bases each). Material: blood. The CDR3 coding sequence is TGCGCCAGCAGCTTGGCCATCTCGAGGGACGGCCAAGAGACCCAGTACTTC. Its protein is CASSLAISRDGQETQYF.